Presented here are 29 T cell receptor beta chains from one specimen sequenced in a study of spatial heterogeneity in lung cancer. TCRdb re-derived calls from the 5' RACE reads in MiXCR, one entry per CDR3 protein. The sample contains 20,000 to 30,000 distinct CDR3 sequences, 13% of which appear only once. Time point indicated: sample taken at primary tumor resection. Material for sequencing was whole RNA from tumor, nontumor lung or frozen PBMC, left unsorted. The input for sequencing was PBMCs, taken at surgery. All receptors derive from a female donor with early-stage non-small cell lung cancer.

This clonotype was observed at least ten times. The V call is TRBV18, the J call TRBJ2-5; D is perhaps TRBD1 (6 bases). This CDR3 spans 14 amino acids. V lost 3 bases and J 2 bases, leaving 10 bases between the germline ends. Germline assignment: CDR1 KGHSH and CDR2 LQKENI. This CDR3 is CASSPRGQQETQYF. CDR3 DNA: TGTGCCAGCTCACCGAGAGGACAGCAAGAGACCCAGTACTTC.

This clonotype was observed many times. The rearrangement joins TRBV7-2 to TRBJ2-1; TRBD2 agrees at 9 bases. The CDR3 extends over 15 amino acids. Germline V gene data show CDR1 as SGHTA and CDR2 as FQGNSA. The V segment lost 6 bases and the J segment 6 bases; nucleotides outside the gene matches: 9. CDR3 DNA: TGTGCCAGCAGTCCGCAGCGGGGGGCCGTCAATGAGCAGTTCTTC. Protein: CASSPQRGAVNEQFF.

The sample holds many counts of this clonotype. The chain combines TRBV10-3 with TRBJ2-2; the match to TRBD1 covers 8 bases. The CDR3 is 19 amino acids. V was clipped by 4 bases and J by 7 bases; unmatched bases: 20. Germline-derived CDR1 and CDR2 are ENHRY and SYGVKD. This CDR3 is CAISATGESSTRVIGELFF. The CDR3 DNA reads as TGTGCCATCAGTGCGACAGGGGAGTCGTCCACCCGGGTGATCGGGGAGCTGTTTTTT.

There are many counts of this clonotype. The rearrangement uses TRBV4-2 and TRBJ2-2, with 14 bases identical to TRBD2. The V gene's germline CDR1 is LGHNA and CDR2 YNFKEQ. V lost 1 base to trimming and J lost 6 bases; unmatched junction nucleotides: 4. CDR3 length equals 17 residues. CDR3 coding DNA: TGTGCCAGCAGCCAAGGACTAGCGGGAGGGCCTTCCGGGGAGCTGTTTTTT. It specifies CASSQGLAGGPSGELFF.

The chain links TRBV11-1 to TRBJ2-1, with 7 bases identical to TRBD2. The CDR3 is made up of 13 amino acids. Looked up from germline, CDR1 is SGHAT and CDR2 is FQDESV (reference sequence). After removal of 5 bases from V and 9 bases from J, the junction contained 7 bases not matched to a gene. The DNA of the CDR3 is TGTGCCAGCAGCCCCCCTCCTAGCGGTGAGCAGTTCTTC. This gives the protein CASSPPPSGEQFF.

The sample holds many counts of this clonotype. A read error may produce the germline difference seen at one junction end. This chain links TRBV7-7 with TRBJ2-3, with a weak D call TRBD2 (7 bases). The CDR3 extends over 15 amino acids. Per the germline V gene, CDR1 is SSHAT and CDR2 is FNYEAQ (reference sequence). In nucleotides, the CDR3 is TGTGCTAGCAGCTTAGGGGTCGGGGGGCAGGATACGCAGTATTTT. It encodes CASSLGVGGQDTQYF.

This clonotype has just a few counts. This chain links TRBV28 with TRBJ2-6, with a possible D match to TRBD1 (5 bases). The CDR3 runs 16 residues. The germline V gene has CDR1 MDHEN and CDR2 SYDVKM. Trimming stripped 3 bases from V and 0 bases from J, with 9 bases between. The CDR3 sequence: CASSLTVSSGANVLTF. CDR3 sequence (DNA): TGTGCCAGCAGTTTGACAGTCAGCTCTGGGGCCAACGTCCTGACTTTC.

This clonotype was counted at least ten times. The chain recombines TRBV5-1 with TRBJ2-1, with 7 bases identical to TRBD1. The CDR3 length is 13 residues. V lost 4 bases to trimming and J lost 8 bases; unmatched junction nucleotides: 6. CDR1 and CDR2 from the germline V gene are SGHRS and YFSETQ. CDR3 in DNA: TGCGCCAGCAGCGAAATACAGGGGCATGAGCAGTTCTTC. Encoded protein: CASSEIQGHEQFF.

The chain links TRBV18 to TRBJ2-5; the D is unclear. The CDR3 spans 12 residues. Per the germline V gene, CDR1 is KGHSH and CDR2 is LQKENI. V lost 4 bases, J lost 9 bases, and 12 bases lay in between. The CDR3 is CASSRAVDAQYF. CDR3 bases: TGTGCCAGCTCACGGGCGGTCGATGCCCAGTACTTC. Together with reference TRBV18 and TRBJ2-5, the CDR3 gives the full variable domain: NAGVMQNPRHLVRRRGQEARLRCSPMKGHSHVYWYRQLPEEGLKFMVYLQKENIIDESGMPKERFSAEFPKEGPSILRIQQVVRGDSAAYFCASSRAVDAQYFGPGTRLLVL.

This clonotype was observed a few times. The chain is built from TRBV14 and TRBJ2-1; 10 bases line up with TRBD2. The CDR3 contains 15 residues. The junction had 3 bases not matched to a gene; V was cut back by 4 bases and J by 3 bases. Germline CDR1 SGHDN, CDR2 FVKESK. CDR3 amino acids: CASSLGLALYNEQFF. The DNA of the CDR3 is TGTGCCAGCAGCCTGGGACTAGCGCTCTACAATGAGCAGTTCTTC. Looking up the rest from reference TRBV14 and TRBJ2-1 gives the full variable domain: EAGVTQFPSHSVIEKGQTVTLRCDPISGHDNLYWYRRVMGKEIKFLLHFVKESKQDESGMPNNRFLAERTGGTYSTLKVQPAELEDSGVYFCASSLGLALYNEQFFGPGTRLTVL.

This clonotype appeared a few times. This sequence joins TRBV20-1 and TRBJ2-5; possible D gene TRBD2, 5 bases. In germline, CDR1 is DFQATT, CDR2 SNEGSKA (reference sequence). The CDR3 consists of 12 residues. V dropped 5 bases and J dropped 6 bases, with 13 bases sitting between them. CDR3 sequence reads: CSAAGQSKTQYF. The CDR3, as DNA: TGCAGTGCTGCGGGCCAGTCGAAGACCCAGTACTTC.

This clonotype was seen repeatedly, ten times or more. V usage is TRBV12-3 or TRBV12-4 and J usage is TRBJ2-2; tentatively, D is TRBD1 or TRBD2 (5 bases each). V lost 6 bases and J lost 7, with 15 bases in between. The CDR3 runs 14 residues. For the CDR3, the DNA is TGTGCCAGCAGGGAACGAGGGGTCATCGGGGAGCTGTTTTTT. Its translation: CASRERGVIGELFF.

This clonotype has a handful of counts. The chain joins TRBV27 to TRBJ2-2, with D perhaps TRBD2 (5 bases). Germline V gene lookup returns CDR1 MNHEY and CDR2 SMNVEV (reference sequence). This CDR3 contains 15 residues. The V gene lost 0 bases and the J gene lost 13 bases, with 18 bases spanning the gap. For the CDR3, the DNA is TGTGCCAGCAGTTTATCGGGTTTCGGGGTCTGGGGGCTGTTTTTT. This sequence encodes CASSLSGFGVWGLFF.

In its sample, this clonotype was seen many times. This rearrangement joins TRBV11-2 to TRBJ1-4; D remains unclear. With 0 bases removed from V and 4 bases from J, the gap between germline ends came to 9 bases. In germline, CDR1 is SGHAT, CDR2 FQNNGV. The CDR3 covers 15 residues. The CDR3 loop reads CASSLEWSGNEKLFF. CDR3 nucleotides: TGTGCCAGCAGCTTAGAATGGAGTGGTAATGAAAAACTGTTTTTT.

This clonotype was recorded many times. CDR3 in DNA: TGCGCCAGCAGCCAAGACGCAGGAGTACAAGAGACCCAGTACTTC. This encodes CASSQDAGVQETQYF. The rearrangement joins TRBV4-3 to TRBJ2-5, with no clear D. Germline V CDR1 and CDR2: LGHNA, YSLEER. The CDR3 is made up of 15 amino acids. V was shortened by 0 bases and J by 2 bases, with 10 bases between the two germline ends.

This clonotype was counted a few times. V and J are TRBV7-9 and TRBJ2-1; D possibly corresponds to TRBD2 (5 bases). Germline CDR1 reads SEHNR; CDR2 reads FQNEAQ (reference sequence). Trimming took 7 bases from V and 8 from J, leaving 15 bases between them. This CDR3 is built from 13 residues. The chain's CDR3 is CASKRVGRDEQFF. CDR3 DNA: TGTGCCAGCAAGAGGGTGGGTCGCGATGAGCAGTTCTTC.

This clonotype showed up many times. J is TRBJ2-7 and V is TRBV9; weak D call: TRBD2 (6 bases). CDR1 is SGDLS and CDR2 is YYNGEE in the germline V gene. With 10 bases removed from V and 5 bases from J, the gap between germline ends came to 13 bases. CDR3 length equals 11 residues. DNA of the CDR3: TGTGCCCCGCGGGGAATACACGAGCAGTACGTC. Residues: CAPRGIHEQYV.

On this clonotype: This may be a read error, as it is one base from a much larger clone. The CDR3 does not close with the conserved phenylalanine or tryptophan, likely indicating a read error. The rearrangement uses TRBV11-2 and TRBJ2-6; D ambiguous. V was cut by 4 bases and J by 2 bases, with 0 bases left in between. The CDR3 length is 12 residues. Germline CDR1 is SGHAT and CDR2 is FQNNGV. DNA of the CDR3: TGTGCCAGCAGCTCTGGGGCCAACGTCCTGACTATC. This gives the protein CASSSGANVLTI.

The table lists this clonotype with many counts. The genes are TRBV6-2 or TRBV6-3 and TRBJ1-5, with D uncertain. Germline CDR1 and CDR2: MNHEY and SVGEGT. V lost 4 bases, J lost 4 bases, and 11 bases lay in between. This CDR3 has 14 amino acids. In nucleotides, the CDR3 is TGTGCCAGCAGTTCCGGGAACTTTAATCAGCCCCAGCATTTT. Its translation is CASSSGNFNQPQHF.

There are many counts of this clonotype. The chain combines TRBV19 with TRBJ1-2; 7 bases match TRBD1. V lost 8 bases and J lost 8; bases outside the gene matches: 5. This CDR3 comprises 11 residues. Looked up from germline, CDR1 is LNHDA and CDR2 is SQIVND (reference sequence). The CDR3 sequence is CASGRQGGYTF. In DNA, the CDR3 is TGTGCCAGTGGTCGACAGGGAGGCTACACCTTC.

This clonotype was seen at least ten times. The chain joins TRBV9 to TRBJ1-6, with D unclear. V was shortened by 4 bases and J by 6 bases, with 17 bases between the two germline ends. Germline V gene data show CDR1 as SGDLS and CDR2 as YYNGEE. The CDR3 has 16 residues. CDR3 sequence reads: CASSSIPVSLNSPLHF. For the CDR3, the DNA is TGTGCCAGCAGCTCGATACCAGTTTCCCTTAATTCACCCCTCCACTTT.

Many counts were recorded for this clonotype. The V call is TRBV7-3, the J call TRBJ2-1; D might be TRBD1 (6 bases). Between the trimmed V and J ends, which lost 5 bases and 8 bases, there was a span of 13 bases. Germline loops: CDR1 SGHTA, CDR2 FQGTGA. There are 13 residues in the CDR3. CDR3 sequence reads: CASSPPWGHEQFF. In DNA form, the CDR3 reads TGTGCCAGCAGCCCCCCTTGGGGGCATGAGCAGTTCTTC.

This clonotype is a singleton in its sample. The chain is built from TRBV28 and TRBJ1-5, with D hard to call. The CDR3 extends over 12 amino acids. V was shortened by 6 bases and J by 3 bases, with 6 bases between the two germline ends. Per germline, CDR1 MDHEN and CDR2 SYDVKM. CDR3 coding DNA: TGTGCCAGCAGGCCTCCCAATCAGCCCCAGCATTTT. It is translated as CASRPPNQPQHF.

This clonotype was counted many times. This rearrangement joins TRBV29-1 to TRBJ1-1; 9 positions agree with TRBD1. J was trimmed by 1 base and V by 3 bases; bases with no gene match: 12. From germline, CDR1 is SQVTM and CDR2 ANQGSEA. The CDR3 contains 17 residues. Here the CDR3 reads CSVDWGGTGRQNTEAFF. CDR3 DNA: TGCAGCGTTGATTGGGGCGGGACAGGGAGGCAGAACACTGAAGCTTTCTTT.

This clonotype was picked up one time. The genes are TRBV5-4 and TRBJ1-1; possible D gene TRBD1, 5 bases. Germline-derived CDR1 and CDR2 are SGHNT and YYREEE (reference sequence). The CDR3 is 16 residues long. V shed 4 bases and J shed 0 bases, with 16 bases lying between them. The CDR3 bases are TGTGCCAGCAGCGATTTGCGACAGAGCTTGAACACTGAAGCTTTCTTT. Its translation: CASSDLRQSLNTEAFF.

This clonotype was seen at least ten times. The chain links TRBV20-1 to TRBJ2-3, with TRBD2 as a possible D gene (5 bases). The V and J ends lost 3 bases and 4 bases respectively, with 11 bases between them. The CDR3 runs 13 residues. In germline, CDR1 is DFQATT, CDR2 SNEGSKA (reference sequence). CDR3 coding DNA: TGCAGTGCTAGGGGCCTAGCAGCAGATACGCAGTATTTT. It codes for CSARGLAADTQYF.

This clonotype was observed at least ten times. At one end, the junction sequence differs from germline, possibly due to a read error. V is TRBV27 and J is TRBJ1-2, with D tentatively TRBD1 (5 bases). Germline CDR1 MNHEY, CDR2 SMNVEV (reference sequence). This CDR3 contains 12 residues. This chain's CDR3 is CTSRDLNYGYTF. CDR3 sequence (DNA): TGTACCAGCAGGGACCTTAACTATGGCTACACCTTC.

This clonotype came up many times. The chain combines TRBV7-9 with TRBJ1-1; D not certain. Trimming shortened V by 5 bases and J by 5 bases, and 6 bases separated the two germline ends. Germline lookup yields CDR1 SEHNR and CDR2 FQNEAQ (reference sequence). The length of the CDR3 is 11 residues. The CDR3 region is CASSPATEAFF. The CDR3 nucleotides read TGTGCCAGCAGCCCCGCAACTGAAGCTTTCTTT.

The count of this clonotype is one. CDR3 region: CASSIRRGNTIYF. DNA of the CDR3: TGTGCCAGCAGCATACGCAGGGGAAACACCATATATTTT. The chain combines TRBV7-3 with TRBJ1-3; D gene uncertain. V lost 5 bases and J 4 bases, leaving 9 bases between the germline ends. The CDR3 has 13 residues. Germline V gene data show CDR1 as SGHTA and CDR2 as FQGTGA.